These 19 T cell receptor beta chains share one sample of origin, sequenced in a study of PD-L1 blockade in urothelial cancer. TCRdb keeps only in-frame clones here, not all; method: immunoSEQ multiplex PCR. The data hold 40,000 or so clones, with 80% to 90% observed a single time. Time point described: peripheral blood 6 weeks after treatment start. Material: PBMCs, obtained around atezolizumab (anti-PD-L1) treatment. The source of these receptors is a man in his sixties with urothelial cancer.

This chain links TRBV5-1 with TRBJ2-1; 8 bases line up with TRBD1. The ends lost 4 bases at V and 7 bases at J; junction bases unmatched: 1. This CDR3 spans 12 amino acids. The germline CDR1 and CDR2 sequences are SGHRS and YFSETQ. For the CDR3, the DNA is TGCGCCAGCAGCCGGACAGGGAATGAGCAGTTCTTC. This gives the protein CASSRTGNEQFF.

The gene calls are TRBV6-6 and TRBJ1-5, with D perhaps matching TRBD1 (5 bases). The V end was cut by 10 bases, the J end by 6 bases, with 16 bases between. CDR1 is MNHNY and CDR2 is SVGAGI in the germline V gene (reference sequence). The CDR3 spans 13 residues. CDR3 sequence: CATQGFPGQPQHF. DNA for the CDR3: TGTGCCACCCAGGGATTCCCGGGTCAGCCCCAGCATTTT.

This clone came up a few times. The V call is TRBV7-9, the J call TRBJ1-3, with a possible D match to TRBD1 (5 bases). CDR1 is SEHNR and CDR2 is FQNEAQ in the germline V gene (reference sequence). This CDR3 has 15 residues. V was trimmed by 0 bases and J by 3 bases, leaving 9 bases between them. The CDR3: CASSLAGANGNTIYF. The CDR3, as DNA: TGTGCCAGCAGCTTAGCTGGGGCTAATGGAAACACCATATATTTT. The variable domain in full, completed from reference TRBV7-9 and TRBJ1-3, reads DTGVSQNPRHKITKRGQNVTFRCDPISEHNRLYWYRQTLGQGPEFLTYFQNEAQLEKSRLLSDRFSAERPKGSFSTLEIQRTEQGDSAMYLCASSLAGANGNTIYFGEGSWLTVV.

CDR3 residues: CASRPGTEYNSPLHF. In DNA, the CDR3 is TGTGCCAGCAGACCCGGGACAGAGTATAATTCACCCCTCCACTTT. V and J are TRBV6-5 and TRBJ1-6, with 7 bases aligning to TRBD1. V trimming: 6 bases; J trimming: 4 bases; junction bases outside the gene matches: 6. The germline V gene has CDR1 MNHEY and CDR2 SVGAGI. This CDR3 is 15 amino acids long.

The chain joins TRBV27 to TRBJ2-1; possible D gene TRBD2, 6 bases. The germline V gene encodes CDR1 MNHEY and CDR2 SMNVEV (reference sequence). V was cut by 8 bases and J by 4 bases, with 15 bases left in between. This CDR3 is built from 14 residues. In DNA, the CDR3 is TGTGCCAGCCGTGAGCGGGCGGGGTACAATGAGCAGTTCTTC. Translating gives CASRERAGYNEQFF.

The chain couples TRBV2 to TRBJ2-7; 7 bases are shared with TRBD2. This CDR3 is built from 16 residues. In germline, CDR1 is SNHLY, CDR2 FYNNEI. The V gene end was trimmed by 3 bases and the J gene end by 1 base; junction bases not matched to a gene: 9. This chain's CDR3 is CASSDPGLQESYEQYF. As DNA, the CDR3 is TGTGCCAGCAGTGATCCGGGACTACAAGAATCCTACGAGCAGTACTTC.

The table lists this clone with a few counts. The rearrangement links TRBV25-1 to TRBJ2-7; TRBD2 agrees at 9 bases. Losses at the gene ends were 3 bases for V and 2 bases for J; bases not matched to a gene: 2. CDR3 length: 14 amino acids. CDR1 MGHDK and CDR2 SYGVNS come from the germline V gene. This CDR3 is CASSEAGGAYEQYF. CDR3 nucleotide sequence: TGTGCCAGCAGTGAGGCGGGAGGGGCCTACGAGCAGTACTTC.

This clone was recorded once. The chain uses TRBV5-1 and TRBJ2-3; the D gene is possibly TRBD2 (6 bases). This CDR3 has 16 residues. V lost 4 bases, J lost 0 bases, and 15 bases lay in between. In germline, CDR1 is SGHRS, CDR2 YFSETQ. CDR3 sequence (DNA): TGCGCCAGCAGCACGGGACTCTCTGGGAGCACAGATACGCAGTATTTT. Protein sequence: CASSTGLSGSTDTQYF.

The rearrangement uses TRBV7-2 and TRBJ1-2; 8 nucleotides line up with TRBD1. The germline V gene has CDR1 SGHTA and CDR2 FQGNSA. This CDR3 contains 15 residues. Unmatched junction bases numbered 13, after V lost 5 bases and J lost 8 bases. CDR3 protein: CASSQHDRGRQGYTF. In DNA, the CDR3 is TGTGCCAGCAGCCAACACGACAGGGGACGTCAGGGCTACACCTTC.

This clone was seen once. V usage is TRBV5-4 and J usage is TRBJ2-2, with unresolved D. Per the germline V gene, CDR1 is SGHNT and CDR2 is YYREEE (reference sequence). The CDR3 extends over 16 amino acids. Trimming pared 2 bases from V and 6 bases from J, leaving 17 bases between. The CDR3 sequence is CASSFVSGLNAGELFF. The CDR3 coding sequence is TGTGCCAGCAGCTTTGTCTCTGGCCTCAACGCCGGGGAGCTGTTTTTT.

The chain recombines TRBV10-3 with TRBJ1-1; D remains unclear. The germline V and J ends were trimmed by 8 bases and 3 bases, with 13 bases remaining between them. CDR3 size: 13 residues. Germline values: CDR1 ENHRY, CDR2 SYGVKD. The CDR3 loop reads CAIGRRADTEAFF. The CDR3 DNA sequence: TGTGCCATCGGGAGACGAGCGGACACTGAAGCTTTCTTT.

This clone was observed once. The V gene is TRBV5-1, the J gene TRBJ1-6; 8 bases map to TRBD1. V shed 2 bases and J 9 bases; nucleotides not matched to a gene: 4. The CDR3 covers 14 residues. Germline V gene lookup returns CDR1 SGHRS and CDR2 YFSETQ. The CDR3 reads CASSLQGVGSPLHF. The CDR3, as DNA: TGCGCCAGCAGCTTACAGGGGGTAGGTTCACCCCTCCACTTT. Based on the CDR3 plus reference TRBV5-1 and TRBJ1-6, the full variable domain is KAGVTQTPRYLIKTRGQQVTLSCSPISGHRSVSWYQQTPGQGLQFLFEYFSETQRNKGNFPGRFSGRQFSNSRSEMNVSTLELGDSALYLCASSLQGVGSPLHFGNGTRLTVT.

The chain combines TRBV19 with TRBJ1-5; 9 bases align to TRBD1. The trim removed 6 bases at V and 9 bases at J, leaving 12 bases unmatched. The CDR3 sequence is 15 residues long. Germline V gene data show CDR1 as LNHDA and CDR2 as SQIVND (reference sequence). CDR3 in amino acids: CASRLTTDRGGPQHF. As DNA, the CDR3 is TGTGCCAGTAGGCTTACAACGGACAGGGGTGGGCCCCAGCATTTT.

The rearrangement uses TRBV2 and TRBJ2-5; TRBD1 agrees at 7 bases. V trimming: 6 bases; J trimming: 5 bases; junction bases outside the gene matches: 6. CDR3 length: 13 residues. The germline CDR1 and CDR2 sequences are SNHLY and FYNNEI. In DNA, the CDR3 is TGTGCCAGCAGGAACAGGGGCAGTGAGACCCAGTACTTC. This encodes CASRNRGSETQYF.

The V gene is TRBV30, the J gene TRBJ1-2; 11 bases match TRBD1. The CDR3 runs to 16 residues. Germline values: CDR1 GTSNPN, CDR2 SVGIG (reference sequence). Trimming cost V 3 bases and J 4 bases; bases outside gene matches: 10. The CDR3 sequence is CAWRPTGTGGAYGYTF. CDR3 DNA: TGTGCCTGGAGACCAACCGGGACAGGGGGGGCCTATGGCTACACCTTC.

The rearrangement joins TRBV7-9 to TRBJ1-2; D is uncertain. The germline V gene encodes CDR1 SEHNR and CDR2 FQNEAQ (reference sequence). The CDR3 loop spans 14 amino acids. V lost 7 bases, J lost 1 base, and 13 bases lay in between. This chain's CDR3 is CASTAQTYNYGYTF. The DNA of the CDR3 is TGTGCCAGCACCGCCCAGACATATAACTATGGCTACACCTTC.

This sequence joins TRBV19 and TRBJ2-2, with D perhaps matching TRBD1 (5 bases). Germline loops: CDR1 LNHDA, CDR2 SQIVND (reference sequence). The CDR3 has 15 amino acids. V dropped 6 bases and J dropped 4 bases, with 15 bases sitting between them. The CDR3 reads CASRRSRVITGELFF. The DNA for the CDR3 is TGTGCCAGTAGACGGTCCAGGGTTATCACCGGGGAGCTGTTTTTT.

The V gene is TRBV27, the J gene TRBJ1-2; 7 positions agree with TRBD1. Germline loops: CDR1 MNHEY, CDR2 SMNVEV (reference sequence). The CDR3 runs 13 residues. V shed 2 bases, J shed 4 bases, and the junction held 1 base outside the gene matches. Here the CDR3 reads CASSLRDSYGYTF. CDR3 coding DNA: TGTGCCAGCAGTTTAAGGGACAGCTATGGCTACACCTTC.

The gene calls are TRBV7-2 and TRBJ2-7, with 12 bases lining up with TRBD2. Trimming at V came to 0 bases and at J to 7 bases, leaving 7 bases not matched to a gene. CDR3 length equals 16 residues. Germline V lookup: CDR1 SGHTA, CDR2 FQGNSA. For the CDR3, the DNA is TGTGCCAGCAGCTTAGCGAGGGCTAGCGGGGGGGAAGAGCAGTACTTC. It specifies CASSLARASGGEEQYF. Full variable domain (remainder filled in from reference TRBV7-2 and TRBJ2-7): GAGVSQSPSNKVTEKGKDVELRCDPISGHTALYWYRQSLGQGLEFLIYFQGNSAPDKSGLPSDRFSAERTGGSVSTLTIQRTQQEDSAVYLCASSLARASGGEEQYFGPGTRLTVT.